This T cell receptor beta chain stems from a study of radiotherapy plus CTLA-4 blockade in lung cancer. Findings of the study overall: Peripheral blood showed expansion of tumor-derived TCR clones after radiotherapy and ipilimumab. Early blood T cell clone dynamics reportedly forecast response best, with interferon-beta.

Germline V gene lookup returns CDR1 SGHRS and CDR2 YFSETQ. V lost 4 bases and J 4 bases, leaving 17 bases between the germline ends. The CDR3 is 15 residues long. About this clone itself: The antigen is undetermined.

TCRdb's copy holds only in-frame clones and misses some; the assay was immunoSEQ multiplex PCR. This table holds more than 90,000 clones, more than 65% found once. J is TRBJ1-2 and V is TRBV5-1; D is perhaps TRBD1 (5 bases). The input for sequencing was peripheral blood, taken from a patient treated with radiotherapy plus ipilimumab. The clonotype was recovered from a human donor with non-small cell lung cancer that progressed on radiotherapy plus ipilimumab. Some clones in this sample may be carry-over from other donors' samples. CDR3 coding DNA: TGCGCCAGCAGCCCGGCCTCGGGACGGAGCTATGGCTACACCTTC. Translated, it gives CASSPASGRSYGYTF.